Listed here are 11 T cell receptor beta chains from one sample, sequenced in a study of cytomegalovirus exposure and HLA in healthy donors. The data were produced by immunoSEQ multiplex PCR, yet TCRdb's version contains in-frame clones alone and is incomplete. This table has around 91,000 clones, 85% to 95% appearing once. Specimen: PBMCs. The receptors originated from a woman in her 30s in good health and CMV-seropositive.

The chain carries TRBV7-2 and TRBJ1-5, with D possibly being TRBD1 (6 bases). V was cut by 0 bases and J by 3 bases, with 9 bases left in between. Germline loops: CDR1 SGHTA, CDR2 FQGNSA. There are 15 residues in the CDR3. The CDR3 loop is CASSLADSHNQPQHF. CDR3 in DNA: TGTGCCAGCAGCTTAGCGGACAGCCACAATCAGCCCCAGCATTTT. The full variable domain, in which reference TRBV7-2 and TRBJ1-5 provide the parts outside the CDR3, is GAGVSQSPSNKVTEKGKDVELRCDPISGHTALYWYRQSLGQGLEFLIYFQGNSAPDKSGLPSDRFSAERTGGSVSTLTIQRTQQEDSAVYLCASSLADSHNQPQHFGDGTRLSIL.

V is TRBV9 and J is TRBJ2-1; D is perhaps TRBD1 (7 bases). Germline-derived CDR1 and CDR2 are SGDLS and YYNGEE. CDR3 length: 17 amino acids. V was shortened by 2 bases and J by 0 bases, with 15 bases between the two germline ends. The CDR3 loop reads CASSVRGGGSSYNEQFF. The CDR3 bases are TGTGCCAGCAGCGTGAGAGGAGGGGGCAGCTCCTACAATGAGCAGTTCTTC.

In DNA form, the CDR3 reads TGTGCTAGTGGGCGAACAGGGGTCGGTCAGCCCCAGCATTTT. It encodes CASGRTGVGQPQHF. The rearrangement links TRBV12-5 to TRBJ1-5; 7 nucleotides line up with TRBD1. The J segment lost 6 bases and the V segment lost 6 bases, leaving 8 bases of the junction unmatched. Germline V lookup: CDR1 LGHNT, CDR2 FRNRAP. The length of the CDR3 is 14 residues.

This chain links TRBV5-1 with TRBJ2-5; 8 bases are a match to TRBD1. CDR1 is SGHRS, CDR2 YFSETQ, per germline. This CDR3 has 14 residues. Losses at the gene ends were 3 bases for V and 5 bases for J; bases not matched to a gene: 6. CDR3 protein: CASSSRGRGETQYF. Written as DNA, the CDR3 is TGCGCCAGCAGCTCCAGGGGGCGAGGGGAGACCCAGTACTTC.

This chain uses TRBV28 with TRBJ2-5, with 8 bases identical to TRBD1. Trimming removed 4 bases from V and 4 bases from J; junction bases left unmatched: 8. CDR1 MDHEN and CDR2 SYDVKM come from the germline V gene. CDR3 size: 15 residues. CDR3 protein: CASSYGAGGGETQYF. The CDR3 DNA reads as TGTGCCAGCAGTTATGGGGCAGGGGGCGGAGAGACCCAGTACTTC.

The V gene is TRBV4-1, the J gene TRBJ1-4; TRBD1 agrees at 7 bases. This CDR3 spans 17 amino acids. V shed 0 bases, J shed 4 bases, and the junction held 8 bases outside the gene matches. Germline values: CDR1 MGHRA, CDR2 YSYEKL. In DNA, the CDR3 is TGCGCCAGCAGCCAAGAATTCTGGGACAGAAATAATGAAAAACTGTTTTTT. Protein product: CASSQEFWDRNNEKLFF.

The chain carries TRBV30 and TRBJ2-1; 9 nucleotides match TRBD2. CDR1 is GTSNPN and CDR2 is SVGIG in the germline V gene (reference sequence). Germline trimming cut 5 bases from V and 3 bases from J; bases unmatched to any gene: 2. This CDR3 has 13 residues. CDR3 DNA: TGTGCCTGGTCTAGCGGGATCTACAATGAGCAGTTCTTC. Its protein product is CAWSSGIYNEQFF.

The V gene is TRBV4-3, the J gene TRBJ2-1; TRBD1 might be the D (6 bases). Germline V lookup: CDR1 LGHNA, CDR2 YSLEER. This CDR3 is 13 amino acids long. Trimming cost V 4 bases and J 11 bases, with 15 bases left between them. In DNA form, the CDR3 reads TGCGCCAGCAGCCTCCTCAGGACAGAGAAGCAGTTCTTC. This sequence encodes CASSLLRTEKQFF.

The chain is built from TRBV19 and TRBJ2-3, with 11 positions matching TRBD2. This CDR3 has 15 residues. Losses at the gene ends were 4 bases for V and 2 bases for J; bases not matched to a gene: 2. CDR1 is LNHDA, CDR2 SQIVND, per germline (reference sequence). The CDR3 coding sequence is TGTGCCAGTAGTAGACTAGCGGGGATCACAGATACGCAGTATTTT. It yields the protein CASSRLAGITDTQYF. Full variable domain (remainder filled in from reference TRBV19 and TRBJ2-3): DGGITQSPKYLFRKEGQNVTLSCEQNLNHDAMYWYRQDPGQGLRLIYYSQIVNDFQKGDIAEGYSVSREKKESFPLTVTSAQKNPTAFYLCASSRLAGITDTQYFGPGTRLTVL.

The chain couples TRBV7-6 to TRBJ2-1; D is unclear. The CDR3 contains 13 residues. Trimming pared 0 bases from V and 6 bases from J, leaving 6 bases between. Per germline, CDR1 SGHVS and CDR2 FNYEAQ. CDR3 loop: CASSLAIGNEQFF. CDR3 in DNA: TGTGCCAGCAGCTTAGCGATCGGCAATGAGCAGTTCTTC.

The chain employs TRBV9 and TRBJ2-2, with D perhaps matching TRBD2 (5 bases). V lost 3 bases and J 4 bases, leaving 10 bases between the germline ends. Germline CDR1 is SGDLS and CDR2 is YYNGEE. This CDR3 has 14 amino acids. CDR3 region: CASSGLSVTGELFF. The CDR3 DNA sequence: TGTGCCAGCAGCGGCCTTAGCGTCACCGGGGAGCTGTTTTTT.